The rows below give T cell receptor beta chains drawn from one sample of a study of T cell repertoires in cytomegalovirus infection. TCRdb processed the reads anew with MiXCR; each CDR3 protein has one entry. The sample includes 700,000 to 850,000 distinct CDR3 sequences, about 33% of them seen just once. The antigens of these receptors remain unknown. Sequenced here: cultured CD8+ T cells from PBMCs, sampled from culture after CMV antigen stimulation. Receptors were obtained from a human donor in good health (CMV status not recorded). Some clones in this sample may be carry-over from other donors' samples. Each CDR3 is given with its conserved first and last residue. A D gene is named only where the DNA matches it firmly. Clone size is shown for a subset of rows, as once, few, many or a class of expanded clone.

V gene: TRBV28; clone size: many; D gene: .; J gene: TRBJ1-1; CDR3 protein: CASTSPGSRPEAFF; CDR3 DNA: TGTGCCAGCACTTCCCCGGGAAGTAGGCCTGAAGCTTTCTTT
V gene: TRBV7-9; clone size: many; D gene: .; J gene: TRBJ2-2; CDR3 protein: CASSLGTGTSGELFF; CDR3 DNA: TGTGCCAGCAGCCTCGGGACAGGGACTAGCGGGGAGCTGTTTTTT
V gene: TRBV4-1; clone size: .; D gene: .; J gene: TRBJ1-6; CDR3 protein: CASSQGQDNSPLHF; CDR3 DNA: TGCGCCAGCAGCCAAGGACAAGATAATTCACCCCTCCACTTT
V gene: TRBV7-9; clone size: .; D gene: TRBD1; J gene: TRBJ1-2; CDR3 protein: CASSPLDRVGF; CDR3 DNA: TGTGCCAGCAGCCCGTTGGACAGGGTGGGCTTC
V gene: TRBV7-4; clone size: .; D gene: .; J gene: TRBJ2-1; CDR3 protein: CASSHFRRNNEQFF; CDR3 DNA: TGTGCCAGCAGTCATTTCCGAAGGAACAATGAGCAGTTCTTC
V gene: TRBV12-3/TRBV12-4; clone size: .; D gene: .; J gene: TRBJ2-3; CDR3 protein: CASLKGVGQYF; CDR3 DNA: TGTGCCAGCCTGAAAGGGGTTGGGCAGTATTTT
V gene: TRBV19; clone size: .; D gene: .; J gene: TRBJ1-2; CDR3 protein: CASSISRTPTSYGYTF; CDR3 DNA: TGTGCCAGTAGTATTTCCAGGACTCCCACCTCCTATGGCTACACCTTC
V gene: TRBV5-4; clone size: .; D gene: .; J gene: TRBJ2-5; CDR3 protein: CANSFKTAGETQYF; CDR3 DNA: TGTGCCAACAGCTTCAAGACGGCTGGGGAGACCCAGTACTTC
V gene: TRBV12-3/TRBV12-4; clone size: few; D gene: .; J gene: TRBJ2-2; CDR3 protein: CASGTSVLTNTGELFF; CDR3 DNA: TGTGCCAGCGGAACTTCGGTCCTGACGAACACCGGGGAGCTGTTTTTT
V gene: TRBV3-1; clone size: .; D gene: TRBD1; J gene: TRBJ1-4; CDR3 protein: CASSQERGRGEKLFF; CDR3 DNA: TGTGCCAGCAGCCAAGAAAGGGGGCGAGGTGAAAAACTGTTTTTT